This TCR beta chain was captured by sequencing in a study of OX40 agonist ivuxolimab in advanced cancers. TCRdb's copy holds only in-frame clones and misses some; the assay was immunoSEQ multiplex PCR. The sample holds tens of thousands of clones, around four fifths seen once. CDR1 and CDR2 from the germline V gene are SGHTA and FQGNSA. The CDR3 consists of 13 residues. V lost 5 bases and J 5 bases, leaving 10 bases between the germline ends. The V call is TRBV7-2, the J call TRBJ1-5; unclear D gene. The sequencing here drew on CD4+ or CD8+ T cells sorted from blood, taken in a trial of the OX40 agonist ivuxolimab. The clonotype was recovered from an adult with an advanced solid tumor such as melanoma, head and neck, liver or kidney cancer. CDR3 sequence reads: CASSQNVDQPQHF. The CDR3 nucleotides are TGTGCCAGCAGCCAAAACGTGGATCAGCCCCAGCATTTT.